A single sample is the source of the 13 T cell receptor beta chains below, sequenced in a study of Ad26.COV2.S vaccination and SARS-CoV-2 variants. The protocol was immunoSEQ multiplex PCR, while the TCRdb copy is restricted to in-frame clones and leaves out a portion. Counted here are about 94,000 clones, roughly 84% occurring once; the ten biggest clones make up more than 15%. The specimen was peripheral blood, collected after recovery from COVID-19. The source of these receptors is a human donor who had recovered from COVID-19.

This chain links TRBV7-9 with TRBJ2-3, with a weak D call TRBD2 (5 bases). Trimming took off 4 bases at V and 0 bases at J, with 11 bases between the two ends. CDR3 length equals 15 residues. Germline values: CDR1 SEHNR, CDR2 FQNEAQ (reference sequence). The CDR3 region is CASSSPGSSTDTQYF. In DNA, the CDR3 is TGTGCCAGCAGCTCACCGGGATCCAGCACAGATACGCAGTATTTT.

The chain recombines TRBV28 with TRBJ1-2; D is ambiguous. Germline loops: CDR1 MDHEN, CDR2 SYDVKM. The CDR3 consists of 15 residues. V was cut by 5 bases and J by 3 bases, with 16 bases left in between. CDR3 coding DNA: TGTGCCAGCAGTATGACCTCTCTAGTGTACTATGGCTACACCTTC. It translates to CASSMTSLVYYGYTF.

This chain links TRBV19 with TRBJ1-2; D is uncertain. CDR3 length equals 13 residues. Trimming pared 5 bases from V and 8 bases from J, leaving 15 bases between. The germline V gene encodes CDR1 LNHDA and CDR2 SQIVND (reference sequence). CDR3 bases: TGTGCCAGTAGTCCCAGCCCTAAGGAGGGCTACACCTTC. Its protein product is CASSPSPKEGYTF.

There are a few counts of this clone. As DNA, the CDR3 is TGTGCCAGCAGCCAGTCTAGCGGGACGAACACCGGGGAGCTGTTTTTT. Residues: CASSQSSGTNTGELFF. The rearrangement joins TRBV3-1 (or the pseudogene TRBV3-2) to TRBJ2-2; 9 bases are a match to TRBD2. V trimming: 3 bases; J trimming: 0 bases; junction bases outside the gene matches: 2. The CDR3 totals 16 residues. CDR1 is LGHDT, CDR2 YNNKEL, per germline (reference sequence).

The chain is built from TRBV6-5 and TRBJ1-1; D may be TRBD1 (6 bases). CDR1 MNHEY and CDR2 SVGAGI come from the germline V gene. The V end lost 5 bases, the J end lost 9 bases, and 10 bases lay between the germline ends. The CDR3 has 11 amino acids. The CDR3 is CASSMGAQAFF. The CDR3 coding sequence is TGTGCCAGCAGTATGGGGGCTCAAGCTTTCTTT.

This chain links TRBV6-2 or TRBV6-3 with TRBJ1-1; D perhaps matches TRBD1 (5 bases). Germline V lookup: CDR1 MNHEY, CDR2 SVGEGT. CDR3 length: 18 residues. The V end lost 0 bases, the J end lost 1 base, and 18 bases lay between the germline ends. The CDR3 nucleotides read TGTGCCAGCAGTTACTCCATCGCGGGGCGCCGAAGGAACACTGAAGCTTTCTTT. Protein: CASSYSIAGRRRNTEAFF.

This chain connects TRBV4-3 to TRBJ2-3; 9 nucleotides line up with TRBD2. In germline, CDR1 is LGHNA, CDR2 YSLEER. The CDR3 totals 19 residues. V shed 1 base, J shed 2 bases, and the junction held 13 bases outside the gene matches. The CDR3: CASSQVFGEAGGPTDTQYF. The DNA for the CDR3 is TGCGCCAGCAGCCAAGTTTTTGGGGAAGCGGGAGGTCCCACAGATACGCAGTATTTT.

In its sample, this clone was seen a few times. The J gene is TRBJ2-5, the V gene TRBV6-2 or TRBV6-3; 9 positions match TRBD2. The CDR3 is made up of 16 amino acids. Trimming removed 0 bases from V and 5 bases from J; junction bases left unmatched: 7. Germline values: CDR1 MNHEY, CDR2 SVGEGT. The CDR3 loop is CASSYSSGSGWETQYF. The CDR3 nucleotides are TGTGCCAGCAGTTACTCTAGCGGGAGCGGATGGGAGACCCAGTACTTC.

The rearrangement joins TRBV11-1 to TRBJ2-7, with no clear D. From germline, CDR1 is SGHAT and CDR2 FQDESV (reference sequence). V was pared by 4 bases and J by 6 bases, with 10 bases between. The CDR3 length is 12 residues. DNA for the CDR3: TGTGCCAGCAGCTACGGAGCGTCCGAGCAGTACTTC. This codes for CASSYGASEQYF.

The sample holds many counts of this clone. The V call is TRBV16, the J call TRBJ2-7; 10 bases fit TRBD1. This CDR3 contains 15 residues. The trim removed 4 bases at V and 2 bases at J, leaving 5 bases unmatched. Germline CDR1 is KGHSY and CDR2 is FQNENV. CDR3 coding DNA: TGTGCCAGCAGCCCTGTGGGACAGGGGCCCTACGAGCAGTACTTC. Translating it yields CASSPVGQGPYEQYF.

This sequence joins TRBV7-2 and TRBJ2-7; D remains ambiguous. The V and J ends lost 0 bases and 7 bases respectively, with 10 bases between them. Germline loops: CDR1 SGHTA, CDR2 FQGNSA. The CDR3 is 13 amino acids. CDR3 protein: CASSLAAIGEQYF. The CDR3 nucleotides read TGTGCCAGCAGCTTAGCGGCAATCGGAGAGCAGTACTTC.

The chain employs TRBV7-8 and TRBJ1-2; TRBD1 is a possible D gene (5 bases). Germline V CDR1 and CDR2: SGHVS, FQNEAQ. The CDR3 consists of 16 residues. The ends were cut back, 0 bases at V and 8 bases at J, with 19 bases in the middle. CDR3 sequence: CASSLALQASFYGYTF. The CDR3 DNA reads TGTGCCAGCAGCTTAGCCCTACAGGCTTCGTTTTACGGCTACACCTTC.

This clone is a singleton in its sample. This chain joins TRBV4-3 and TRBJ2-2; the match to TRBD2 covers 15 bases. The V segment lost 0 bases and the J segment 4 bases; nucleotides outside the gene matches: 12. The CDR3 extends over 21 amino acids. Germline V gene data show CDR1 as LGHNA and CDR2 as YSLEER. This chain's CDR3 is CASSQDLPRTSGRASTGELFF. The CDR3 DNA is TGCGCCAGCAGCCAAGATTTGCCCCGGACTAGCGGGAGGGCGAGCACCGGGGAGCTGTTTTTT.